Listed below are T cell receptor beta chains from one sample, sequenced in a study of response to subunit inactivated influenza vaccine. From the RT-PCR reads, TCRdb called clonotypes with MiXCR, one entry per CDR3 protein. The data show some 500,000 distinct CDR3 sequences, 25% seen once. The sequences come from CD4+ T cells sorted from PBMCs, collected more than 4 days after vaccination. The receptor set was obtained from a man aged 45 to 65 who received an inactivated influenza vaccine. Each CDR3 is given with its conserved first and last residue. D genes are given only for firm matches. Clone sizes are given selectively: once, few, many, or a class where the clone is expanded.

j_call | clone_size | d_call | v_call | cdr3_nt | cdr3_aa
TRBJ1-1 | NA | TRBD1 | TRBV2 | TGTGCCAGCAGGACCGACAGGGCAGAAACGGCTTTCTTT | CASRTDRAETAFF
TRBJ2-5 | few | NA | TRBV6-1 | TGTGCCAGCAGTGAAGTTGCCAGGACACGCCTTTTGACCCAGTACTTC | CASSEVARTRLLTQYF
TRBJ2-7 | few | TRBD2 | TRBV9 | TGTGCCAGCAGCGTAGGTCCGTCTAGCGGCAGATACGAGCAGTACTTC | CASSVGPSSGRYEQYF
TRBJ1-2 | NA | NA | TRBV7-8 | TGTGCCAGCAGCCGCGCGGGAGGGATTGACTATGGCTACACCTTC | CASSRAGGIDYGYTF
TRBJ2-2 | NA | TRBD2 | TRBV19 | TGTGCCAGTACCTTTAGCGGGAGGGCAGGCACCGGGGAGCTGTTTTTT | CASTFSGRAGTGELFF
TRBJ2-1 | many | NA | TRBV28 | TGTGCCAGCAGTTTGGGGGATGAGCAGTTCTTC | CASSLGDEQFF
TRBJ2-5 | few | NA | TRBV11-1 | TGTGCCAGCAGCCCCTCAAGACAGTCAGTACTGAGAGAGACCCAGTACTTC | CASSPSRQSVLRETQYF
TRBJ1-1 | few | TRBD1 | TRBV12-3/TRBV12-4 | TGTGCCAGCTGGGGGACAGGGAAAGCTTTCTTT | CASWGTGKAFF
TRBJ2-2 | NA | TRBD1 | TRBV4-2 | TGTGCCAGCAGCCCGACAGGGGTCGGGACCGGGGAGCTGTTTTTT | CASSPTGVGTGELFF
TRBJ2-2 | NA | NA | TRBV2 | TGTGCCAGCAATACACCGGGGAGAGAGGTCACCGGGGAGCTGTTTTTT | CASNTPGREVTGELFF
TRBJ2-7 | few | NA | TRBV20-1 | TGCAGTGCTCGCCGCGGGGACAGCTCCTACGAGCAGTACTTC | CSARRGDSSYEQYF
TRBJ2-7 | few | TRBD2 | TRBV20-1 | TGCAGTGCGAAAAGGACGGGGGGACTAGCGGGTTCCTACGAGCAGTACTTC | CSAKRTGGLAGSYEQYF
TRBJ2-6 | few | NA | TRBV12-3/TRBV12-4 | TGTGCCAGCAGTTTTCCGCAGGGCTCTGGGGCCAACGTCCTGACTTTC | CASSFPQGSGANVLTF
TRBJ1-1 | NA | NA | TRBV7-2 | TGTGCCAGCAGCTTAGGATCCTTGGGCACTGAAGCTTTCTTT | CASSLGSLGTEAFF
TRBJ2-4 | few | NA | TRBV28 | TGTGCCAGCAGCCTCGATACACGGCTAGCCAAAAACATTCAGTACTTC | CASSLDTRLAKNIQYF
TRBJ2-7 | NA | NA | TRBV5-6 | TGTGCCAGCAGCCATGATAAAGGGAGGAGAGGTTACGAGCAGTACTTC | CASSHDKGRRGYEQYF
TRBJ1-2 | NA | NA | TRBV20-1 | TGCAGTGCTAGAGAGGTAGCGAACTATGGCTACACCTTC | CSAREVANYGYTF
TRBJ2-3 | NA | TRBD2 | TRBV5-8 | TGTGCCAGCAGCTTTCGGGTTAGCGGGATAGCGGATACGCAGTATTTT | CASSFRVSGIADTQYF
TRBJ1-1 | NA | NA | TRBV18 | TGTGCCAGCTCCATTCACAGTGACACTGAAGCTTTCTTT | CASSIHSDTEAFF
TRBJ1-6 | NA | TRBD1 | TRBV18 | TGTGCCAGCTCACCGTCTAGACAGGGAGGACTACCCCTCCACTTT | CASSPSRQGGLPLHF
TRBJ2-7 | NA | NA | TRBV4-3 | TGCGCCAGCAGCCAAGTTCTGGGGCCCTCCGTTAGCGAGCAGTACTTC | CASSQVLGPSVSEQYF
TRBJ2-5 | NA | NA | TRBV3-1 | TGTGCCAGCAGCCAAAGAGGACTCCCGGGAGAGACCCAGTACTTC | CASSQRGLPGETQYF
TRBJ1-1 | few | NA | TRBV10-3 | TGTGCCATCAGTGAAGGTTTCATGAACACTGAAGCTTTCTTT | CAISEGFMNTEAFF
TRBJ2-3 | few | NA | TRBV24-1 | TGTGCCACCAGTGACCCCTGGGGAATAACAGATACGCAGTATTTT | CATSDPWGITDTQYF
TRBJ2-6 | many | NA | TRBV30 | TGTGCCTGGAGGGAAGAGGGAGTTGTTAGACTTTCTGGGGCCAACGTCCTGACTTTC | CAWREEGVVRLSGANVLTF
TRBJ2-1 | once | TRBD1 | TRBV20-1 | TGCAGTGCTAACAGGGGGCCGGGATACAATGAGCAGTTCTTC | CSANRGPGYNEQFF
TRBJ1-6 | NA | NA | TRBV25-1 | TGTGCCAGCAGTGGTCCCGGGCATTCACCCCTCCACTTT | CASSGPGHSPLHF
TRBJ2-1 | NA | TRBD2 | TRBV12-3/TRBV12-4 | TGTGCCAGCAGTTTAGCGCTCGGCGGGGGTGAGCAGTTCTTC | CASSLALGGGEQFF
TRBJ1-5 | many | NA | TRBV6-2/TRBV6-3 | TGTGCCAGCACTCATGGGCTGATTTCGGCTCAGCCCCAGCATTTT | CASTHGLISAQPQHF
TRBJ2-7 | NA | NA | TRBV10-2 | TGCGCCAGCACAGCGATTACAGGGCCTATCGACCCCGCGCGGATCTACGAGCAGTACTTC | CASTAITGPIDPARIYEQYF
TRBJ2-3 | NA | NA | TRBV6-5 | TGTGCCAGCATTACGTGGGGAAATACGCAGTATTTT | CASITWGNTQYF
TRBJ2-3 | many | NA | TRBV5-1 | TGCGCCAGCAGCTTGGAAGGGCTGTCTAGCACAGATACGCAGTATTTT | CASSLEGLSSTDTQYF
TRBJ1-1 | NA | TRBD1 | TRBV7-2 | TGTGCCAGCAGCTTAGGGGGACAGGGGGTGACTGAAGCTTTCTTT | CASSLGGQGVTEAFF
TRBJ2-2 | few | NA | TRBV29-1 | TGCAGCGTTTACAGGGACCCTAACACCGGGGAGCTGTTTTTT | CSVYRDPNTGELFF
TRBJ2-2 | NA | NA | TRBV29-1 | TGCAGCGTTCTTTACAGGAACACCGGGGAGCTGTTTTTT | CSVLYRNTGELFF
TRBJ2-2 | few | NA | TRBV4-3 | TGCGCCAGCAGCCAACCCCCGGCAGGGCGGAACACCGGGGAGCTGTTTTTT | CASSQPPAGRNTGELFF
TRBJ2-1 | NA | NA | TRBV11-1 | TGTGCCAGCAACCTGGGGGGAATGTACAATGAGCAGTTCTTC | CASNLGGMYNEQFF
TRBJ1-5 | NA | NA | TRBV12-3/TRBV12-4 | TGTGCCAGCAGTTTACAGACTTATAGCAATCAGCCCCAGCATTTT | CASSLQTYSNQPQHF
TRBJ2-2 | NA | TRBD2 | TRBV3-1 | TGTGCCAGCAGCCAAGGACTAGCGGGGGGGAACACCGGGGAGCTGTTTTTT | CASSQGLAGGNTGELFF
TRBJ1-1 | NA | NA | TRBV2 | TGTGCCAGCAGTGTTCAGGGGCGTTGGGGCACTGAAGCTTTCTTT | CASSVQGRWGTEAFF
TRBJ1-3 | NA | NA | TRBV18 | TGTGCCAGCTCACCAAAGACAGTCTCTGGAAACACCATATATTTT | CASSPKTVSGNTIYF
TRBJ1-2 | few | NA | TRBV12-3/TRBV12-4 | TGTGCCAGCAGTTTAAGGCCCGACTATGGCTACACCTTC | CASSLRPDYGYTF
TRBJ2-3 | NA | NA | TRBV12-3/TRBV12-4 | TGTGCCAGCAGCCCAATCCGGGGGGATACGCAGTATTTT | CASSPIRGDTQYF
TRBJ2-1 | few | TRBD1 | TRBV27 | TGTGCCAGCAGCCCGACAGGGGAACCCTACAATGAGCAGTTCTTC | CASSPTGEPYNEQFF
TRBJ2-1 | NA | NA | TRBV5-1 | TGCGCCAGCAGCTTGGCGATCCCCGCAGATGAGCAGTTCTTC | CASSLAIPADEQFF
TRBJ2-1 | NA | TRBD1 | TRBV12-3/TRBV12-4 | TGTGCCAGCAGTTTATTGTTTGGGACAGGGGGATCGGATGAGCAGTTCTTC | CASSLLFGTGGSDEQFF